The T cell receptor (beta chain) under discussion was sequenced for a study of cytomegalovirus exposure and HLA in healthy donors. Study-level points and caveats: V segments that were indistinguishable, TRBV6-2 and TRBV6-3 among them, were omitted from analysis. Within a later analysis, the majority of CMV-associated TCR beta chains appeared HLA-restricted. Across donors, presence/absence analyses took sequencing depth to be roughly uniform. Three chains linked to CMV were shown in vitro to be specific for CMV antigens.

This CDR3 has 15 amino acids. V lost 1 base to trimming and J lost 6 bases, with 16 bases between them. Germline lookup yields CDR1 SEHNR and CDR2 FQNEAQ (reference sequence). It was with 60 Vbeta and 13 Jbeta primers that the PCR ran. Clones were sequenced by immunoSEQ multiplex PCR, and TCRdb holds only the in-frame ones, with some missing. The sample holds under 150,000 clones, roughly 83% seen once. As to this clone: Its specificity is unknown.

V gene TRBV7-9 combines with J gene TRBJ2-7; D perhaps matches TRBD2 (6 bases). The source of this sequence is a man younger than 35 in good health and CMV-seronegative. The source material was PBMCs. For the CDR3, the DNA is TGTGCCAGCAGCTTAGGTTCAGCGTCCGGGGGCGAGCAGTACTTC. Protein sequence: CASSLGSASGGEQYF.